Listed here is a single TCR beta chain. The data were taken from a study of shared T cell receptors in the human thymus. Profiling relied on immunoSEQ multiplex PCR, and the TCRdb table lists in-frame clones only, not all of them. The profile shows more than 550,000 clones, approximately 87% of them singletons. The V end was cut by 5 bases, the J end by 0 bases, with 11 bases between. The CDR3 length is 15 residues. CDR1 and CDR2 (germline): SEHNR, FQNEAQ (reference sequence). Another study also made use of these data, one on human thymus T cells. From that report: Infants served as donors; they were healthy and Finnish and were having corrective surgery for congenital heart defects. Thymus specimens were resections from corrective heart surgery. There appeared to be biased usage of V and J genes in thymic and blood repertoires. Related research reported highly overlapping thymic repertoires among unrelated individuals.

Sequenced material: thymocytes. The rearrangement uses TRBV7-9 and TRBJ1-3, with D possibly TRBD1 on 5 matching bases. The TCR comes from a boy less than two years old with a congenital heart defect. CDR3 coding DNA: TGTGCCAGCAGCCTCAGGGTTAGCTCTGGAAACACCATATATTTT. Its translation: CASSLRVSSGNTIYF.